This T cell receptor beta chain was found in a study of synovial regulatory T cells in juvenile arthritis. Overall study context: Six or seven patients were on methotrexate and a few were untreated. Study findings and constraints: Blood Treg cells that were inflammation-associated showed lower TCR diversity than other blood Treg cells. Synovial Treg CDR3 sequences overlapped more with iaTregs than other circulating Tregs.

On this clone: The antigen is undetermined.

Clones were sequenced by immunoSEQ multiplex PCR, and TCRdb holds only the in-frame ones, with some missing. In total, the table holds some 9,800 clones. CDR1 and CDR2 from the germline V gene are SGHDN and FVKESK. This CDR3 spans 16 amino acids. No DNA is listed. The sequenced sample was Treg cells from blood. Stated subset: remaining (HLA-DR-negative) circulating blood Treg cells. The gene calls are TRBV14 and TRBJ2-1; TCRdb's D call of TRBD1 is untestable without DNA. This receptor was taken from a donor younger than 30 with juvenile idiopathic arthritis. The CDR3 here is CASSQERQDSYNEQFF.